A single sample gave rise to the 10 T cell receptor beta chains below, sequenced in a study of T-cell reconstitution after alpha-beta-depleted transplantation in children. The library targeted TCRbeta and was prepared with unique molecular identifiers. TCRdb used MiXCR to reprocess the PCR reads, holding one entry per CDR3 protein. The table includes approximately 190,000 distinct CDR3 sequences, roughly 9.1% detected once. Sequencing used PBMCs, mostly from graft donor cells, obtained 360 days after TCRalphabeta/CD19-depleted stem cell transplant. These receptors all come from a male patient aged 2 to 10 who had a stem cell transplant for acute myeloid leukemia, so the T cells may come from the graft donor.

This clonotype was observed a handful of times. The V and J genes are TRBV20-1 and TRBJ2-2, with D possibly being TRBD1 or TRBD2 (6 bases each). Per the germline V gene, CDR1 is DFQATT and CDR2 is SNEGSKA (reference sequence). The CDR3 sequence is 14 residues long. With 6 bases removed from V and 7 bases from J, the gap between germline ends came to 18 bases. The chain's CDR3 is CSAGRQEGGGELFF. For the CDR3, the DNA is TGCAGTGCGGGACGACAGGAGGGCGGCGGGGAGCTGTTTTTT.

This clonotype was seen at least ten times. V and J are TRBV3-1 and TRBJ2-1; 9 bases are shared with TRBD1. CDR3 length equals 19 residues. The ends lost 4 bases at V and 3 bases at J; junction bases unmatched: 16. Germline V lookup: CDR1 LGHDT, CDR2 YNNKEL (reference sequence). CDR3: CASSPNRDRVPFGYNEQFF. DNA of the CDR3: TGTGCCAGCAGCCCTAACCGGGACAGGGTACCCTTCGGCTACAATGAGCAGTTCTTC.

This clonotype occurred many times. V is TRBV20-1 and J is TRBJ2-3; TRBD2 aligns across 10 bases. The ends lost 1 base at V and 2 bases at J; junction bases unmatched: 9. This CDR3 is built from 17 residues. The germline V gene has CDR1 DFQATT and CDR2 SNEGSKA (reference sequence). CDR3 loop: CSARGRTSGTLTDTQYF. CDR3 DNA: TGCAGTGCTAGAGGAAGGACTAGCGGTACTCTCACAGATACGCAGTATTTT.

There are many counts of this clonotype. This chain uses TRBV4-1 with TRBJ2-1; 7 positions agree with TRBD1. In germline, CDR1 is MGHRA, CDR2 YSYEKL. The CDR3 length is 15 residues. V lost 5 bases and J lost 3; bases outside the gene matches: 7. CDR3 in DNA: TGCGCCAGCAGCGTGCACCAGGGGGACTACAATGAGCAGTTCTTC. Amino acid sequence: CASSVHQGDYNEQFF.

CDR3 sequence (DNA): TGTGCCAGCAGCTTAGTGGGGGCAGGAAACAATGAGCAGTTCTTC. Translating gives CASSLVGAGNNEQFF. The J gene is TRBJ2-1, the V gene TRBV7-2; D perhaps matches TRBD1 (6 bases). V gave up 1 base and J gave up 5 bases, with 12 bases separating them. This CDR3 contains 15 residues. Per germline, CDR1 SGHTA and CDR2 FQGNSA.

The chain is built from TRBV7-2 and TRBJ2-3, with D unresolved. The V end was cut by 0 bases, the J end by 2 bases, with 9 bases between. CDR3 length equals 15 residues. The germline gives CDR1 SGHTA, CDR2 FQGNSA. CDR3 DNA: TGTGCCAGCAGCTTAGCTGGGTATAACACAGATACGCAGTATTTT. Encoded protein: CASSLAGYNTDTQYF.

This clonotype appeared many times. The chain combines TRBV4-1 with TRBJ2-7; weak D call: TRBD2 (6 bases). There are 19 residues in the CDR3. CDR1 is MGHRA, CDR2 YSYEKL, per germline. The V end was cut by 0 bases, the J end by 3 bases, with 24 bases between. This CDR3 is CASSQEDPTREWFGYEQYF. In DNA, the CDR3 is TGCGCCAGCAGCCAAGAGGACCCCACACGGGAGTGGTTTGGCTACGAGCAGTACTTC.

The genes are TRBV15 and TRBJ2-1, with D perhaps given as TRBD1 or TRBD2 (6 bases each). Trimming left V 0 bases short and J 9 bases short, with 15 bases between. This CDR3 is 15 amino acids long. Germline V gene data show CDR1 as LNHNV and CDR2 as YYDKDF (reference sequence). The CDR3 nucleotides are TGTGCCACCAGCAGAGATTGGAACAAGGGGGGTGAGCAGTTCTTC. Translating gives CATSRDWNKGGEQFF.

This rearrangement joins TRBV7-2 to TRBJ2-1; D uncertain. Trimming took off 2 bases at V and 0 bases at J, with 20 bases between the two ends. CDR3 length equals 19 residues. Looked up from germline, CDR1 is SGHTA and CDR2 is FQGNSA. The CDR3 here is CASSLRRTTRIGSYNEQFF. As DNA, the CDR3 is TGTGCCAGCAGCTTACGGCGGACGACCCGAATCGGCTCCTACAATGAGCAGTTCTTC.

This clonotype showed up just a few times. The chain uses TRBV29-1 and TRBJ2-5; tentative D call: TRBD2 (5 bases). CDR1 SQVTM and CDR2 ANQGSEA come from the germline V gene. The V end lost 5 bases, the J end lost 4 bases, and 11 bases lay between the germline ends. This CDR3 is built from 12 residues. CDR3: CSVRLAPETQYF. CDR3 nucleotide sequence: TGCAGCGTTAGGCTAGCCCCAGAGACCCAGTACTTC.